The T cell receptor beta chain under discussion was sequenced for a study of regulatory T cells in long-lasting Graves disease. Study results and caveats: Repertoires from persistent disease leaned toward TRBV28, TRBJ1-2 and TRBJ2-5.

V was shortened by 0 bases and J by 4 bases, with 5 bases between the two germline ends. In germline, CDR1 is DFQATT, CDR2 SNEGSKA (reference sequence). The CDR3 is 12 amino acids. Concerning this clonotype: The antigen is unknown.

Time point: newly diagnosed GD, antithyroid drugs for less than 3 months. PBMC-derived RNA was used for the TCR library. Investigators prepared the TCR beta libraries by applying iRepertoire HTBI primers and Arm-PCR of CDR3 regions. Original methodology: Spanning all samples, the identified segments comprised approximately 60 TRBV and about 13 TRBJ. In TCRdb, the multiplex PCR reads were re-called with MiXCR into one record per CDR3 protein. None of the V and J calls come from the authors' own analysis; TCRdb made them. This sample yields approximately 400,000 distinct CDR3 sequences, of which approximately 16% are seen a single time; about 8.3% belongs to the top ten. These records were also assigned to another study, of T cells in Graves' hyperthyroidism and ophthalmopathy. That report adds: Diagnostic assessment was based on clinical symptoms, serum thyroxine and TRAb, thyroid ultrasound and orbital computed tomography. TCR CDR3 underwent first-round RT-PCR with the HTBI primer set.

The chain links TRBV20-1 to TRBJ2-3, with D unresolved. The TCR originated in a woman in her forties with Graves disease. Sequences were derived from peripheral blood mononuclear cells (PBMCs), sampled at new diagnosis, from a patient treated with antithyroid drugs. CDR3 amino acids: CSARDYPDTQYF. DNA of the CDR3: TGCAGTGCTAGAGATTATCCAGATACGCAGTATTTT.